This record looks at one T cell receptor (beta chain) sequence and its context. The data stem from a study of blood T cell repertoires in COVID-19. In the study overall: Spain, Italy and the United States supplied samples that represented acute and convalescent COVID-19. T cells, B-cell-depleted T cells, or PBMCs provided the cDNA or gDNA that served as material.

In the original processing: Quantification of nucleated cells was approximated via reference gene primer amplification. Sequencing used immunoSEQ multiplex PCR; TCRdb keeps in-frame clones, though not all of them. Clonal size and the V and J genes are those of that table, whereas D and trimming came from the DNA. The sample lists 40,000 to 55,000 clones, 80% occurring once. Germline V gene lookup returns CDR1 GTSNPN and CDR2 SVGIG (reference sequence). The CDR3 loop spans 18 amino acids. Trimming removed 3 bases from V and 2 bases from J; junction bases left unmatched: 15. The sequencing input was peripheral blood. V and J are TRBV30 and TRBJ2-7, with TRBD2 matching 11 bases. This receptor was obtained from a man aged 65 to 85 with acute or convalescent COVID-19. The CDR3 region has the DNA TGTGCCTGGAGCACTCCTTCCTTACTAGCGGGGGTGCCCTACGAGCAGTACTTC. Translating it yields CAWSTPSLLAGVPYEQYF. The whole variable domain, remainder taken from reference TRBV30 and TRBJ2-7, is SQTIHQWPATLVQPVGSPLSLECTVEGTSNPNLYWYRQAAGRGLQLLFYSVGIGQISSEVPQNLSASRPQDRQFILSSKKLLLSDSGFYLCAWSTPSLLAGVPYEQYFGPGTRLTVT.